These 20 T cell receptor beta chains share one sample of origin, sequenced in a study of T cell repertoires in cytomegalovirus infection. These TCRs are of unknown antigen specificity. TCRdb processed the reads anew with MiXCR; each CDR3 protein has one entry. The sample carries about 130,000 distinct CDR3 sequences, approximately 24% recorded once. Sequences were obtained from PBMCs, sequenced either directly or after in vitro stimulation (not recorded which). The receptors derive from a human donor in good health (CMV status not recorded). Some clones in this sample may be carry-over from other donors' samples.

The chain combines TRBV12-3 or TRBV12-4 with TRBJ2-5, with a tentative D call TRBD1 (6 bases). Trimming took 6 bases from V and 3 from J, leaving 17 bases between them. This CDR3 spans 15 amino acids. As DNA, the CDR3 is TGTGCCAGCAGCTTGACCAGGGGAGTTAAAGAGACCCAGTACTTC. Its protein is CASSLTRGVKETQYF.

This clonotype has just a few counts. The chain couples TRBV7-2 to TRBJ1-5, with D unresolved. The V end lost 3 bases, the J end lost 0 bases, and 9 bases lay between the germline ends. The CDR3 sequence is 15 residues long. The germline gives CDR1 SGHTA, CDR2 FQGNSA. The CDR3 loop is CASSFRPGSNQPQHF. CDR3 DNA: TGTGCCAGCAGCTTTAGGCCGGGTAGCAATCAGCCCCAGCATTTT.

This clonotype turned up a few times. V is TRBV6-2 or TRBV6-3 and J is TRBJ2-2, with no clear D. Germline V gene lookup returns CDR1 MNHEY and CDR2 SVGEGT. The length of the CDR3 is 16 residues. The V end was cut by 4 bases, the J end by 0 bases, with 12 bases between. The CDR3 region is CASSFLAVANTGELFF. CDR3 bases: TGTGCCAGCAGTTTCCTCGCGGTCGCGAACACCGGGGAGCTGTTTTTT.

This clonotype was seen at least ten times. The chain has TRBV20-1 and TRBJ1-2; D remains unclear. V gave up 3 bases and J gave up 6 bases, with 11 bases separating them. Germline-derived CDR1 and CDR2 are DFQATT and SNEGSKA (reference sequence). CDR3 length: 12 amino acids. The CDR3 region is CSASPRTHGYTF. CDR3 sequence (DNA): TGCAGTGCTAGTCCCAGGACCCATGGCTACACCTTC.

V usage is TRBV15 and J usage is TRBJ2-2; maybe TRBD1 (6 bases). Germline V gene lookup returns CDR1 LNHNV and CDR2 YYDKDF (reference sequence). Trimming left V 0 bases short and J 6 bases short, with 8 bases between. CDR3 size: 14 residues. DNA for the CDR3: TGTGCCACCAGCAGAGAAACAGGGTCCGGGGAGCTGTTTTTT. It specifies CATSRETGSGELFF.

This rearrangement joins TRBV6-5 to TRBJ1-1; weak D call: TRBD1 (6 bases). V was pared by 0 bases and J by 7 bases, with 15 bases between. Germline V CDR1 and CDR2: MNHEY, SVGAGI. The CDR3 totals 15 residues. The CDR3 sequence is CASSYSHTGQFEAFF. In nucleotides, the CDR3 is TGTGCCAGCAGTTACTCCCATACTGGACAGTTTGAAGCTTTCTTT.

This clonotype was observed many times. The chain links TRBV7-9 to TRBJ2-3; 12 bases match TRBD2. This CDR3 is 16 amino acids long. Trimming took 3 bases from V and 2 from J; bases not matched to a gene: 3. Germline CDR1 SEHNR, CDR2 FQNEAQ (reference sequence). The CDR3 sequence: CASSFPSGRVTDTQYF. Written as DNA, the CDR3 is TGTGCCAGCAGCTTCCCTAGCGGGAGGGTCACAGATACGCAGTATTTT.

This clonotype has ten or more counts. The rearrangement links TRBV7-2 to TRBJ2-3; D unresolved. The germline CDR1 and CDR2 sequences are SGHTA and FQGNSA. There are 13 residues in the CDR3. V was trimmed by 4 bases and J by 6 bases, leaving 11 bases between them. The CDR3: CASSSRTQDTQYF. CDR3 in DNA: TGTGCCAGCAGCTCCAGGACCCAGGATACGCAGTATTTT.

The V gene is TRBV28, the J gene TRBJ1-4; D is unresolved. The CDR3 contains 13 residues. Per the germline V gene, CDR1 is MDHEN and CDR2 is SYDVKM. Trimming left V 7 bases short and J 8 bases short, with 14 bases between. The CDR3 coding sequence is TGTGCCAGCACCACATCCATCGGGGAAAAACTGTTTTTT. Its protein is CASTTSIGEKLFF.

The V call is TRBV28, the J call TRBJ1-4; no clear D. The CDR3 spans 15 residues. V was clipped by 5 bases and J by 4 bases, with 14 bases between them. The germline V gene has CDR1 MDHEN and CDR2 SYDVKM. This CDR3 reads CASSIRTAGNEKLFF. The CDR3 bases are TGTGCCAGCAGTATTAGGACGGCGGGTAATGAAAAACTGTTTTTT.

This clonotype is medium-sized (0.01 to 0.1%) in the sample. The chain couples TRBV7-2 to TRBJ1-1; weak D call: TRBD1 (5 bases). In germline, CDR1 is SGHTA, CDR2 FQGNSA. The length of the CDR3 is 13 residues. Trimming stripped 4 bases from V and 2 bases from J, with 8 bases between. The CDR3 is CASSWTTNTEAFF. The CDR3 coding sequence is TGTGCCAGCAGCTGGACAACCAACACTGAAGCTTTCTTT.

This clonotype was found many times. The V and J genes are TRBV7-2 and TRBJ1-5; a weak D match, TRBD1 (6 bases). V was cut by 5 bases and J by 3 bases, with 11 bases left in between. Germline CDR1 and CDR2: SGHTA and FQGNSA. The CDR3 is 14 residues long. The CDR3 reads CASSTDSSNQPQHF. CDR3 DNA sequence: TGTGCCAGCAGCACGGACAGTTCCAATCAGCCCCAGCATTTT.

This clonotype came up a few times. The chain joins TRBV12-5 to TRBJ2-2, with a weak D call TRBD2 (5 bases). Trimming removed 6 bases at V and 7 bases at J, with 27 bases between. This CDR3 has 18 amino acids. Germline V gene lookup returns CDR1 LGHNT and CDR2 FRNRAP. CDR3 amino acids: CASGNRPLGSERVGELFF. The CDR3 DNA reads TGTGCTAGTGGCAACAGACCGCTCGGTAGCGAACGGGTCGGGGAGCTGTTTTTT.

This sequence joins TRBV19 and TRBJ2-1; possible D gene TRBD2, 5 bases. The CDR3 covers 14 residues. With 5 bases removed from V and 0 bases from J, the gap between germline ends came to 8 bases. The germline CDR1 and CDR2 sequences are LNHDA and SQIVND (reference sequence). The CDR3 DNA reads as TGTGCCAGTAGTTGGGGAGACTCCTACAATGAGCAGTTCTTC. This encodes CASSWGDSYNEQFF. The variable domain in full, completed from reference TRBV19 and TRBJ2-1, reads DGGITQSPKYLFRKEGQNVTLSCEQNLNHDAMYWYRQDPGQGLRLIYYSQIVNDFQKGDIAEGYSVSREKKESFPLTVTSAQKNPTAFYLCASSWGDSYNEQFFGPGTRLTVL.

The CDR3 loop reads CASSKTSGRSIEQYF. The CDR3 nucleotides are TGTGCCAGCAGCAAGACTAGCGGGAGGAGTATCGAGCAGTACTTC. The chain uses TRBV12-3 or TRBV12-4 and TRBJ2-7, with 13 bases fitting TRBD2. The J segment lost 6 bases and the V segment lost 6 bases, leaving 8 bases of the junction unmatched. CDR3 length: 15 residues.

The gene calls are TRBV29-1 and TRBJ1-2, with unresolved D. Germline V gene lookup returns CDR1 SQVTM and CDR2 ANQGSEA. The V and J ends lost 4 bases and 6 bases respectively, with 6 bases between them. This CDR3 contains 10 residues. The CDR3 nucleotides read TGCAGCGTTGGCGGTGATGGCTACACCTTC. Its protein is CSVGGDGYTF.

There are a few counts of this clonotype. The CDR3 nucleotides read TGTGCCAGTAGCAGCAGGTCAGATACGCAGTATTTT. Amino acids: CASSSRSDTQYF. This rearrangement joins TRBV19 to TRBJ2-3; D remains ambiguous. The length of the CDR3 is 12 residues. Germline values: CDR1 LNHDA, CDR2 SQIVND (reference sequence). V was pared by 6 bases and J by 4 bases, with 8 bases between.

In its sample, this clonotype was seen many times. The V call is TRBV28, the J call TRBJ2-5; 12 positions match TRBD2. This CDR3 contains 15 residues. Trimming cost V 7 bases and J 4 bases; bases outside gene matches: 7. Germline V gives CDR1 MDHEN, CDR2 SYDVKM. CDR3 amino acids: CASTFTGLAGETQYF. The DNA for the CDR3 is TGTGCCAGCACCTTTACGGGACTAGCGGGAGAGACCCAGTACTTC.

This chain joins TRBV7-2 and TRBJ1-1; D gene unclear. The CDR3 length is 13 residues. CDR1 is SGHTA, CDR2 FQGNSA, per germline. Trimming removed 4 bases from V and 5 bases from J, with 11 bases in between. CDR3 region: CASSSKVGTEAFF. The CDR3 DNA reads TGTGCCAGCAGCTCTAAGGTGGGGACTGAAGCTTTCTTT.

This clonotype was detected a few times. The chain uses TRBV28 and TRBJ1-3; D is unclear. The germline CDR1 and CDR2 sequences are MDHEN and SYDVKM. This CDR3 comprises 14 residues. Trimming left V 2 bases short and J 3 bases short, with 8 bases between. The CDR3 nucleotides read TGTGCCAGCAGTTTAATAGGGAATGGAAACACCATATATTTT. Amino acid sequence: CASSLIGNGNTIYF.